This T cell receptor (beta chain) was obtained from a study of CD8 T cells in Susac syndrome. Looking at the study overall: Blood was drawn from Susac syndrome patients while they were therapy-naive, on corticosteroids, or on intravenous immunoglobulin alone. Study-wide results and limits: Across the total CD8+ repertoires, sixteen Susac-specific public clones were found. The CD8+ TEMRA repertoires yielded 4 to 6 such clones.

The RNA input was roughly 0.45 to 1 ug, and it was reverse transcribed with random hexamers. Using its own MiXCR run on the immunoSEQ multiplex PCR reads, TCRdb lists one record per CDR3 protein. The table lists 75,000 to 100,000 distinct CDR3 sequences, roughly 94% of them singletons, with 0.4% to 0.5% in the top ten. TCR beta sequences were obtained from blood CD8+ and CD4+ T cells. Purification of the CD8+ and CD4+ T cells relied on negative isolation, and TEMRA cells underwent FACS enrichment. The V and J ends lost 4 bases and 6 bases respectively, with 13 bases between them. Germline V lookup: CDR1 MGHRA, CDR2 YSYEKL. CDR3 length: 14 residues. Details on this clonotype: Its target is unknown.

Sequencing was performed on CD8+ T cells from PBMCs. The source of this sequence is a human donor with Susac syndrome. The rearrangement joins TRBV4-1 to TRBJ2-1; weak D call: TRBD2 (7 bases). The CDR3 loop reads CASSPEGGFNEQFF. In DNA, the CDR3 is TGCGCCAGCAGCCCGGAGGGGGGGTTCAATGAGCAGTTCTTC.